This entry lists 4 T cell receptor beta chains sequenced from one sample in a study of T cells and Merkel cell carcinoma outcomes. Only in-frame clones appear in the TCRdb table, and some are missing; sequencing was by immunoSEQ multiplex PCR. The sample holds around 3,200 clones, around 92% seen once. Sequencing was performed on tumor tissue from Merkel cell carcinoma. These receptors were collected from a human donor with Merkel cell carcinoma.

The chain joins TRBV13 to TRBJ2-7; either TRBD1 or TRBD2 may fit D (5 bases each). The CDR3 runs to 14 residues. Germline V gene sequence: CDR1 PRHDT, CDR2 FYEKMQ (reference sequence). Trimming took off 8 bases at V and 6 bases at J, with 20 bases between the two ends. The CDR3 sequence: CASQNRDAYGEQYF. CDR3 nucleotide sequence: TGTGCCAGCCAAAACCGGGACGCCTATGGCGAGCAGTACTTC.

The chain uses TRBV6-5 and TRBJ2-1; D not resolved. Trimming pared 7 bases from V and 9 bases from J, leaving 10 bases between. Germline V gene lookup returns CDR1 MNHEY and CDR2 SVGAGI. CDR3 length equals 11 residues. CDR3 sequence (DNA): TGTGCCAGCATGGAGCTCGGTGAGCAGTTCTTC. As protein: CASMELGEQFF.

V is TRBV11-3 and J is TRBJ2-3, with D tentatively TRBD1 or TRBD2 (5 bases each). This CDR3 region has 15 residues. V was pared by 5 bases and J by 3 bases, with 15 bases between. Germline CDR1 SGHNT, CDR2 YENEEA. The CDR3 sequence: CASSHFDGATDTQYF. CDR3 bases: TGTGCCAGCAGCCATTTCGACGGGGCTACAGATACGCAGTATTTT.

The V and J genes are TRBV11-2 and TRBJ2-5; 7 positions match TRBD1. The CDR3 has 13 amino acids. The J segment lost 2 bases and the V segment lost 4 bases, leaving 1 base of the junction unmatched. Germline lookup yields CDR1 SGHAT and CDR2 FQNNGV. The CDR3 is CASSSTGQETQYF. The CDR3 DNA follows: TGTGCCAGCAGCTCGACAGGGCAAGAGACCCAGTACTTC.